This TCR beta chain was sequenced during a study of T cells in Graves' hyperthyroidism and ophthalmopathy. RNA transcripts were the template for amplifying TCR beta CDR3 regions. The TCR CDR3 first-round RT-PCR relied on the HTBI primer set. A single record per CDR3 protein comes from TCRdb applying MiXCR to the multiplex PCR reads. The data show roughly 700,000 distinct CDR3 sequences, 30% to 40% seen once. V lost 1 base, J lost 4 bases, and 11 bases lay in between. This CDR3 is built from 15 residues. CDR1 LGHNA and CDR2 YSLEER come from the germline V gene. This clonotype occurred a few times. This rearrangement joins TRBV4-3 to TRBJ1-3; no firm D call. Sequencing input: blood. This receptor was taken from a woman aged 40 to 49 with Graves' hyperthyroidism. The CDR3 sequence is CASSQGLGRGNTIYF. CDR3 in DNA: TGCGCCAGCAGCCAAGGGCTGGGCCGGGGAAACACCATATATTTT.